This T cell receptor (beta chain) was observed in a study of cytomegalovirus exposure and HLA in healthy donors. Overall study findings and caveats: Researchers had no immune exposure information except CMV serostatus available. The authors later found HLA-associated TCR beta chains more clonally expanded than equally common others. In a later analysis, TCR association rates varied by HLA locus: DRB1 most, HLA-C fewest. Certain sequence variants were highly shared and formed a cluster, and this cluster was likely a sequencing artifact.

Comment on this clone: Its antigen remains unknown.

Both 60 Vbeta primers and 13 Jbeta primers went into the PCR. The method was immunoSEQ multiplex PCR; TCRdb's version includes in-frame clones alone and lacks a portion of them. This table has roughly 180,000 clones, around 80% appearing once. Per germline, CDR1 SEHNR and CDR2 FQNEAQ (reference sequence). The CDR3 covers 16 residues. Unmatched junction bases numbered 13, after V lost 5 bases and J lost 7 bases. The chain recombines TRBV7-9 with TRBJ2-1, with 8 bases lining up with TRBD2. The clonotype comes from a man younger than 30 in good health and CMV-seronegative. The sequencing input was PBMCs. CDR3 coding DNA: TGTGCCAGCAGCCCAAAGCTGGCGGGAGGTGGAAATGAGCAGTTCTTC. It encodes CASSPKLAGGGNEQFF.